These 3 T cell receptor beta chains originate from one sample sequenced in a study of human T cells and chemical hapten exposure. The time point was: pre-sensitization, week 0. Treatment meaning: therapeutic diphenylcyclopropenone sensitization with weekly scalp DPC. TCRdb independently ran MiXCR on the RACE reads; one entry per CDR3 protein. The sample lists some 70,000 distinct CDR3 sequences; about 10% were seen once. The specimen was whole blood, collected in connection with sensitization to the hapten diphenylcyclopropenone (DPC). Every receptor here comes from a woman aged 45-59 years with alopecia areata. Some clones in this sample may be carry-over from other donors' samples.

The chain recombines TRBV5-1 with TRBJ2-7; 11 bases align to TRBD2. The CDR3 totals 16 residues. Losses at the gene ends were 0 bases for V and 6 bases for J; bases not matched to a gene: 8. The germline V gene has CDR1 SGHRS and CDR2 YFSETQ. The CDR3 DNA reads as TGCGCCAGCAGCTTGGGGATGACTAGCGGGAACACCGAGCAGTACTTC. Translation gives CASSLGMTSGNTEQYF.

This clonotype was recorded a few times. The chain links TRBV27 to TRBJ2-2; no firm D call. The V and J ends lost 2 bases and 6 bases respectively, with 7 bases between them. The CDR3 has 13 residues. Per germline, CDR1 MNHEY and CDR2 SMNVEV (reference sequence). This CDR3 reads CASSLAGPGELFF. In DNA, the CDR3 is TGTGCCAGCAGTTTAGCAGGTCCCGGGGAGCTGTTTTTT.

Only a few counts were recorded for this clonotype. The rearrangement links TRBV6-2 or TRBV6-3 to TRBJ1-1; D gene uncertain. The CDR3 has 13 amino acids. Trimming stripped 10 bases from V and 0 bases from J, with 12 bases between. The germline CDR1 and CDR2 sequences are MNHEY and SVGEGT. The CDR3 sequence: CATQDTMNTEAFF. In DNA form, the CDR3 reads TGTGCCACTCAAGACACCATGAACACTGAAGCTTTCTTT.